The clone carrying this T cell receptor beta chain has more than one count but fewer than ten. Its cognate antigen is unknown. The data originate from a study of blood T cells in healthy people across ages. The CDR3 sequence is 15 residues long. Germline assignment: CDR1 SGHTA and CDR2 FQGNSA. Trimming removed 6 bases from V and 4 bases from J; junction bases left unmatched: 10. Points from the study as a whole: When set beside aged donors, long-lived donors presented more naive CD4+ cells and higher diversity.

Then a second PCR, running about 6 to 11 cycles, was carried out with a sample-barcoded 5' primer and a J-beta primer mix. Each CDR3 protein gets one entry after TCRdb re-called the 5' RACE reads with MiXCR. Among hundreds of thousands of distinct CDR3 sequences listed, around a quarter were seen once. These records were also assigned to another study, of T cells of mothers and their children. That investigation notes: In the second PCR, M1S primer introduced barcodes and 2-4 random bases.

Specimen: blood. The rearrangement joins TRBV7-2 to TRBJ2-5; 8 nucleotides agree with TRBD2. This TCR derives from a boy aged 5-17 years in good health. The CDR3 loop reads CASSLVTGLGETQYF. Here the CDR3 DNA reads TGTGCCAGCAGTCTTGTCACGGGACTAGGAGAGACCCAGTACTTC.